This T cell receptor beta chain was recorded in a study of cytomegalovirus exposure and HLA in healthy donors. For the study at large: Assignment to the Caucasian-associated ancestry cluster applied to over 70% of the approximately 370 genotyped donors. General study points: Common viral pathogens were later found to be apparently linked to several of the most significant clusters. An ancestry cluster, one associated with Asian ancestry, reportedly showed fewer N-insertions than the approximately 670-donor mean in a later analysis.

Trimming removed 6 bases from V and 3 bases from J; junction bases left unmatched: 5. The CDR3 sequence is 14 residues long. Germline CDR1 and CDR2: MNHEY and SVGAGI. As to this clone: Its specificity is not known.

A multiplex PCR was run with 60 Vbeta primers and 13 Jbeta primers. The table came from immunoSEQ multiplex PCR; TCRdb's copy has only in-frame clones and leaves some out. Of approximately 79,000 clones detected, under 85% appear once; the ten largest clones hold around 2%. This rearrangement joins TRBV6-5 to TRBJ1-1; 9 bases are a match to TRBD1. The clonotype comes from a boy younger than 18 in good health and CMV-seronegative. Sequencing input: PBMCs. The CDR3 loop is CASRRGQGYTEAFF. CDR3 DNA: TGTGCCAGCAGACGCGGACAGGGGTACACTGAAGCTTTCTTT.